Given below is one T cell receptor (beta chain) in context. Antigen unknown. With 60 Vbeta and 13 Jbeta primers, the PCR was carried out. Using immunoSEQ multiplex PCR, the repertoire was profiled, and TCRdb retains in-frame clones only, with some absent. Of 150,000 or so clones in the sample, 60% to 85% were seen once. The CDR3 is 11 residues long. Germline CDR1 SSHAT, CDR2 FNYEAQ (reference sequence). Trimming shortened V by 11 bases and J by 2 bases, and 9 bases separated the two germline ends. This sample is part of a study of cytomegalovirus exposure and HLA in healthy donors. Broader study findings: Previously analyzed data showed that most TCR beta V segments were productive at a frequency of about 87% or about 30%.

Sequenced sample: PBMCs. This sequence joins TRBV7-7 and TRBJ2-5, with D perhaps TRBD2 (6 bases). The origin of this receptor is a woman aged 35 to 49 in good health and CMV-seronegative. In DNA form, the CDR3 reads TGTGCCGTTGGGGGGCAAGAGACCCAGTACTTC. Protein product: CAVGGQETQYF.